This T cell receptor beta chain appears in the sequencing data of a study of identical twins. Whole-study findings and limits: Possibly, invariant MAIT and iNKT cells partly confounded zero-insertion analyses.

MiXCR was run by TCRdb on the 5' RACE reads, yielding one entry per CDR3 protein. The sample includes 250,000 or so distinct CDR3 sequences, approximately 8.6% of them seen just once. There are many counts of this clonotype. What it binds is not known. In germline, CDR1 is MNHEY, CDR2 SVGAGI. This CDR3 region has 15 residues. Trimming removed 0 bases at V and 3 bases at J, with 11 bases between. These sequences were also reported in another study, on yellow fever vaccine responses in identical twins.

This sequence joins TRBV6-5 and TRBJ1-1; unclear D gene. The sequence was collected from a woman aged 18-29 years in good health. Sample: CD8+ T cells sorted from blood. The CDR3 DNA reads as TGTGCCAGCAGTTACTCCGATTTTCTGGACACTGAAGCTTTCTTT. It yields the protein CASSYSDFLDTEAFF.